This entry lists 17 T cell receptor beta chains sequenced from one sample in a study of blood T cell repertoires in COVID-19. Clones were sequenced by immunoSEQ multiplex PCR, and TCRdb holds only the in-frame ones, with some missing. Of 150,000 or so clones listed, approximately 80% are singletons. Sequenced input: peripheral blood. Every receptor here comes from a woman of 80 years or more with acute or convalescent COVID-19.

This chain joins TRBV10-3 and TRBJ1-1; 7 bases are a match to TRBD1. The CDR3 contains 13 residues. Germline CDR1 is ENHRY and CDR2 is SYGVKD. Germline trimming cut 6 bases from V and 1 base from J; bases unmatched to any gene: 2. The CDR3 protein is CAIRRQGNTEAFF. CDR3 nucleotide sequence: TGTGCCATCAGGAGACAGGGGAACACTGAAGCTTTCTTT.

The chain is built from TRBV11-3 and TRBJ2-1, with 7 bases fitting TRBD2. The germline CDR1 and CDR2 sequences are SGHNT and YENEEA. This CDR3 has 13 residues. V lost 1 base to trimming and J lost 7 bases; unmatched junction nucleotides: 1. In DNA, the CDR3 is TGTGCCAGCAGCTTAGTTAGCGGGAATGAGCAGTTCTTC. It codes for CASSLVSGNEQFF.

This clone was seen a handful of times. V is TRBV29-1 and J is TRBJ1-4; D unclear. The CDR3 totals 13 residues. The V and J ends lost 1 base and 7 bases respectively, with 10 bases between them. The germline V gene has CDR1 SQVTM and CDR2 ANQGSEA. The CDR3 region has the DNA TGCAGCGTTGAAGGAGGGTCGGGTGAAAAACTGTTTTTT. Its protein is CSVEGGSGEKLFF. Variable domain in full (rest from reference TRBV29-1 and TRBJ1-4): SAVISQKPSRDICQRGTSLTIQCQVDSQVTMMFWYRQQPGQSLTLIATANQGSEATYESGFVIDKFPISRPNLTFSTLTVSNMSPEDSSIYLCSVEGGSGEKLFFGSGTQLSVL.

The V gene is TRBV5-3, the J gene TRBJ2-1, with 12 bases matching TRBD2. TRBV5-3 is annotated as an ORF whose role is uncertain. V lost 4 bases to trimming and J lost 0 bases; unmatched junction nucleotides: 11. This CDR3 comprises 19 residues. The CDR3 region has the DNA TGTGCCAGAAGCCTGCGACTAGCGGGGGCGAGGGGCTCCTACAATGAGCAGTTCTTC. This codes for CARSLRLAGARGSYNEQFF.

The chain is built from TRBV7-3 and TRBJ2-1; 7 positions match TRBD1. This CDR3 spans 19 amino acids. Germline CDR1 and CDR2: SGHTA and FQGTGA. V lost 5 bases to trimming and J lost 0 bases; unmatched junction nucleotides: 16. The CDR3 DNA is TGTGCCAGCAGCCACCAATACACAGGGGCCCCGAGCTCCTACAATGAGCAGTTCTTC. Its translation: CASSHQYTGAPSSYNEQFF.

The rearrangement joins TRBV6-5 to TRBJ2-5, with D possibly matching TRBD1 (6 bases). The CDR3 loop spans 15 amino acids. Germline CDR1 MNHEY, CDR2 SVGAGI. The V and J ends lost 6 bases and 3 bases respectively, with 17 bases between them. The CDR3 sequence: CASSTGWGQKETQYF. Written as DNA, the CDR3 is TGTGCCAGCAGCACAGGGTGGGGCCAAAAAGAGACCCAGTACTTC.

The rearrangement links TRBV19 to TRBJ2-3, with 7 bases aligning to TRBD1. This CDR3 has 13 amino acids. CDR1 is LNHDA, CDR2 SQIVND, per germline (reference sequence). V shed 5 bases and J 5 bases; nucleotides not matched to a gene: 4. CDR3 in amino acids: CASSPAGGDTQYF. The DNA of the CDR3 is TGTGCCAGTAGTCCAGCAGGGGGAGATACGCAGTATTTT.

The rearrangement uses TRBV10-3 and TRBJ1-1, with D possibly being TRBD1 (6 bases). The germline gives CDR1 ENHRY, CDR2 SYGVKD. V lost 6 bases and J 1 base, leaving 15 bases between the germline ends. This CDR3 comprises 15 residues. Written as DNA, the CDR3 is TGTGCCATCAGAAGGGGGGGCGAAACGAACACTGAAGCTTTCTTT. It yields the protein CAIRRGGETNTEAFF.

This chain uses TRBV24-1 with TRBJ2-3, with 12 bases fitting TRBD2. V was clipped by 3 bases and J by 4 bases; unmatched bases: 1. Germline V gene lookup returns CDR1 KGHDR and CDR2 SFDVKD. The CDR3 has 15 residues. CDR3 in amino acids: CATSDPSGGADTQYF. CDR3 nucleotides: TGTGCCACCAGTGATCCTAGCGGGGGGGCAGATACGCAGTATTTT.

This rearrangement joins TRBV6-2 or TRBV6-3 to TRBJ1-1, with 9 nucleotides matching TRBD1. The CDR3 has 14 residues. Losses at the gene ends were 4 bases for V and 10 bases for J; bases not matched to a gene: 10. Germline values: CDR1 MNHEY, CDR2 SVGEGT. CDR3 in amino acids: CASSLGQGMVGAFF. The DNA for the CDR3 is TGTGCCAGCAGTTTGGGACAGGGAATGGTGGGAGCTTTCTTT.

The V call is TRBV4-1, the J call TRBJ1-2, with D hard to call. Looked up from germline, CDR1 is MGHRA and CDR2 is YSYEKL. The CDR3 is 16 amino acids. V lost 0 bases and J lost 4, with 15 bases in between. CDR3 DNA sequence: TGCGCCAGCAGCCAAGACCTGGGAGGGTTCTCCTATGGCTACACCTTC. It is translated as CASSQDLGGFSYGYTF.

This chain links TRBV28 with TRBJ2-1; TRBD1 agrees at 8 bases. The germline V gene encodes CDR1 MDHEN and CDR2 SYDVKM. The CDR3 loop spans 14 amino acids. V gave up 8 bases and J gave up 4 bases; unmatched junction bases: 7. The CDR3 DNA sequence: TGTGCCAGCGCTACGGGACAGGTGTACAATGAGCAGTTCTTC. Translated: CASATGQVYNEQFF.

The rearrangement joins TRBV5-1 to TRBJ1-1; D is perhaps TRBD1 (5 bases). CDR3 length: 17 residues. Trimming took 3 bases from V and 3 from J, leaving 21 bases between them. Germline V lookup: CDR1 SGHRS, CDR2 YFSETQ. The CDR3 region is CASSWGLGYRLDTEAFF. The CDR3 region has the DNA TGCGCCAGCAGCTGGGGACTGGGGTATAGGTTGGACACTGAAGCTTTCTTT.

This clone appeared once. The genes are TRBV7-3 and TRBJ2-3, with 9 bases lining up with TRBD1. V gave up 6 bases and J gave up 5 bases; unmatched junction bases: 6. The CDR3 is 14 residues long. Germline CDR1 and CDR2: SGHTA and FQGTGA. This CDR3 is CASSRTGDRDTQYF. The CDR3 nucleotides are TGTGCCAGCAGTCGGACAGGGGACCGAGATACGCAGTATTTT.

This clone was observed a single time. This sequence joins TRBV5-6 and TRBJ1-2; D gene ambiguous. Trimming removed 2 bases from V and 7 bases from J, with 12 bases in between. Germline lookup yields CDR1 SGHDT and CDR2 YYEEEE. This CDR3 spans 13 amino acids. The CDR3, as DNA: TGTGCCAGCAGCTTTCCGATGGAGGTTGGCTACACCTTC. Amino acids: CASSFPMEVGYTF.

This rearrangement joins TRBV6-5 to TRBJ1-2, with TRBD1 identical over 10 bases. The V and J ends lost 4 bases and 10 bases, in that order; junction bases with no gene match: 6. The V gene's germline CDR1 is MNHEY and CDR2 SVGAGI. The CDR3 runs 13 residues. The CDR3 DNA reads as TGTGCCAGCAGTTCCGGGACAGGGGCCCCCTACACCTTC. Translated: CASSSGTGAPYTF.

The chain uses TRBV6-4 and TRBJ2-1; 9 nucleotides align to TRBD1. The trim removed 6 bases at V and 10 bases at J, leaving 10 bases unmatched. Germline CDR1 reads MRHNA; CDR2 reads SNTAGT. The CDR3 covers 14 residues. The CDR3 nucleotides are TGTGCCAGCAGCCCCGGGACAGGGTATGGGGAGCAGTTCTTC. It encodes CASSPGTGYGEQFF.